The TCR beta chain described here comes from a study of cytomegalovirus exposure and HLA in healthy donors. This PCR relied on a set of 60 Vbeta primers and 13 Jbeta primers. Libraries were prepared by immunoSEQ multiplex PCR; TCRdb keeps only in-frame clonotypes and omits some of them. The sample has about 120,000 clones, about 75% seen once. The CDR3 sequence is 15 residues long. V dropped 1 base and J dropped 1 base, with 11 bases sitting between them. Germline V CDR1 and CDR2: SGDLS, YYNGEE. The V call is TRBV9, the J call TRBJ2-5, with D possibly TRBD2 on 5 matching bases. Sequenced input: PBMCs. The receptor's source is a woman in her forties in good health and CMV-seropositive. The CDR3 DNA follows: TGTGCCAGCAGCGTACAGGACTGGGCCCAAGAGACCCAGTACTTC. Protein: CASSVQDWAQETQYF.